A single sample gave rise to the 11 T cell receptor beta chains below, sequenced in a study of a mutant IDH1 vaccine in newly diagnosed glioma. Repertoires were generated with immunoSEQ multiplex PCR, while TCRdb's copy carries only in-frame clones and drops some. The table records roughly 25,000 clones, approximately 93% of them present only once. Time point defined: baseline, week 1 (first vaccination visit). Sample treatment: pre-vaccination baseline after standard-of-care therapy. The specimen comprised PBMCs, sampled from a glioma patient treated with radiotherapy, temozolomide or both. Receptors originate from a man in his forties with glioma.

V and J are TRBV27 and TRBJ1-2, with a tentative D call TRBD1 (5 bases). The CDR3 is 12 amino acids. Deletions cut 6 bases from V and 10 bases from J, with 15 bases between. The germline gives CDR1 MNHEY, CDR2 SMNVEV (reference sequence). The CDR3 sequence is CASRSPGSHYTF. As DNA, the CDR3 is TGTGCCAGCAGGAGTCCAGGGAGTCACTACACCTTC.

The chain uses TRBV7-9 and TRBJ1-2; TRBD1 matches at 7 bases. V was clipped by 5 bases and J by 4 bases; unmatched bases: 10. Germline values: CDR1 SEHNR, CDR2 FQNEAQ (reference sequence). The CDR3 runs 15 residues. The CDR3 nucleotides are TGTGCCAGCAGCCCCTCGGAGGGGGCAGGCTATGGCTACACCTTC. Its protein is CASSPSEGAGYGYTF.

The chain recombines TRBV19 with TRBJ1-6, with 8 bases identical to TRBD1. This CDR3 has 18 amino acids. J was trimmed by 4 bases and V by 1 base; bases with no gene match: 9. Germline V CDR1 and CDR2: LNHDA, SQIVND (reference sequence). The chain's CDR3 is CASSIGPRRGLYNSPLHF. Written as DNA, the CDR3 is TGTGCCAGTAGTATAGGCCCCCGCAGGGGGCTGTATAATTCACCCCTCCACTTT.

The genes are TRBV9 and TRBJ1-1; unclear D gene. Germline CDR1 SGDLS, CDR2 YYNGEE. The CDR3 length is 14 residues. V shed 0 bases and J shed 6 bases, with 12 bases lying between them. The CDR3 sequence: CASSVVSPGAEAFF. In DNA form, the CDR3 reads TGTGCCAGCAGCGTAGTATCCCCTGGTGCTGAAGCTTTCTTT. Together with reference TRBV9 and TRBJ1-1, the CDR3 gives the full variable domain: DSGVTQTPKHLITATGQRVTLRCSPRSGDLSVYWYQQSLDQGLQFLIQYYNGEERAKGNILERFSAQQFPDLHSELNLSSLELGDSALYFCASSVVSPGAEAFFGQGTRLTVV.

This chain links TRBV5-4 with TRBJ2-7, with D possibly TRBD2 on 6 matching bases. Trimming took 4 bases from V and 2 from J, leaving 13 bases between them. The V gene's germline CDR1 is SGHNT and CDR2 YYREEE (reference sequence). The CDR3 contains 14 residues. The CDR3 here is CASSRRDGPYEQYF. The DNA of the CDR3 is TGTGCCAGCAGCAGGCGGGACGGACCCTACGAGCAGTACTTC.

This clone appeared once. This chain uses TRBV2 with TRBJ2-7; a weak D match, TRBD2 (6 bases). V was clipped by 8 bases and J by 4 bases, with 18 bases between them. Germline assignment: CDR1 SNHLY and CDR2 FYNNEI. The CDR3 runs 14 residues. The CDR3 reads CASQYSGERYEQYF. CDR3 nucleotides: TGTGCCAGCCAGTATAGCGGCGAAAGGTACGAGCAGTACTTC.

The rearrangement uses TRBV2 and TRBJ2-1; 12 bases map to TRBD2. With 3 bases clipped from V and 11 bases from J, the junction kept 5 bases outside the gene matches. This CDR3 is built from 14 residues. Germline V lookup: CDR1 SNHLY, CDR2 FYNNEI. The CDR3 is CASSELAGGSKQFF. The CDR3 region has the DNA TGTGCCAGCAGTGAGCTAGCGGGGGGGTCAAAGCAGTTCTTC.

CDR3 residues: CASSQDLGRWENTEAFF. The CDR3 DNA reads TGCGCCAGCAGCCAAGATCTCGGGCGGTGGGAGAACACTGAAGCTTTCTTT. This chain uses TRBV4-3 with TRBJ1-1; D not certain. CDR1 and CDR2 (germline): LGHNA, YSLEER. This CDR3 region has 17 residues. The germline V and J ends were trimmed by 0 bases and 1 base, with 15 bases remaining between them.

This chain uses TRBV7-3 with TRBJ2-7, with 8 bases fitting TRBD1. Germline-derived CDR1 and CDR2 are SGHTA and FQGTGA. The CDR3 extends over 18 amino acids. V shed 0 bases, J shed 2 bases, and the junction held 12 bases outside the gene matches. The CDR3: CASSLTPGQGRGPYEQYF. The CDR3 DNA is TGTGCCAGCAGCTTAACGCCCGGACAGGGAAGAGGGCCCTACGAGCAGTACTTC.

This rearrangement joins TRBV28 to TRBJ1-5; no firm D call. The CDR3 extends over 14 amino acids. Trimming took off 3 bases at V and 7 bases at J, with 13 bases between the two ends. The germline CDR1 and CDR2 sequences are MDHEN and SYDVKM. The DNA for the CDR3 is TGTGCCAGCAGTTTCCCCTCCACGGGCCAGCCCCAGCATTTT. Its translation is CASSFPSTGQPQHF.

The chain couples TRBV2 to TRBJ1-1; perhaps TRBD1 as D (6 bases). V gave up 4 bases and J gave up 11 bases, with 20 bases separating them. CDR1 SNHLY and CDR2 FYNNEI come from the germline V gene. This CDR3 has 14 residues. The CDR3 sequence: CASSVTQGFLGAFF. The CDR3 nucleotides are TGTGCCAGCAGTGTAACACAGGGATTTTTGGGTGCTTTCTTT.